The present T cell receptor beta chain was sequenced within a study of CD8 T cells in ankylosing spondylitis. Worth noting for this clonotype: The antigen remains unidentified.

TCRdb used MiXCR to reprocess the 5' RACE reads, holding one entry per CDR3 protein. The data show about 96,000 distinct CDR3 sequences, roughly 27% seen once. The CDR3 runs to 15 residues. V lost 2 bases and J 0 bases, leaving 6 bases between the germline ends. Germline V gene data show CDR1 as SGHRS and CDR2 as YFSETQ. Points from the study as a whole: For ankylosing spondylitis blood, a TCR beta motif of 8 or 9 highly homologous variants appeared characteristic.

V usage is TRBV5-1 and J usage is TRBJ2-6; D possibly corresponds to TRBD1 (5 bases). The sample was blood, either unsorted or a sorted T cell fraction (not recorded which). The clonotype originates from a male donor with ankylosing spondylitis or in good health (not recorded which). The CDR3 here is CASSFDSSGANVLTF. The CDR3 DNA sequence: TGCGCCAGCAGCTTTGACAGCTCTGGGGCCAACGTCCTGACTTTC.